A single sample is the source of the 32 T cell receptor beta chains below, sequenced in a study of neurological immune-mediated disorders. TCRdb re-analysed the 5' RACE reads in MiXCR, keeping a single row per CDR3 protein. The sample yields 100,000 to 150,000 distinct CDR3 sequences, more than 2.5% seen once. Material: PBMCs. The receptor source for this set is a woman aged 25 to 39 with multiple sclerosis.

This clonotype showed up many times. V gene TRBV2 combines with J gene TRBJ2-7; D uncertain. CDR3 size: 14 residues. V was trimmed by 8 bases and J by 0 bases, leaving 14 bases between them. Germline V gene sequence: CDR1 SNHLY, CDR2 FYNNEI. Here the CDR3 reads CASREAGGSYEQYF. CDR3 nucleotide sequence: TGTGCCAGCCGAGAGGCTGGCGGCTCCTACGAGCAGTACTTC.

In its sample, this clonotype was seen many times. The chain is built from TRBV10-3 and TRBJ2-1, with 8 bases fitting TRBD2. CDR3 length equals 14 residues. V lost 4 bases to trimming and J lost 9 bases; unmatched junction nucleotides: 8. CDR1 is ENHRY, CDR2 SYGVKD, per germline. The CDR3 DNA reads TGTGCCATCAGTGGAAGCGGGAGAGATGGTGAGCAGTTCTTC. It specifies CAISGSGRDGEQFF.

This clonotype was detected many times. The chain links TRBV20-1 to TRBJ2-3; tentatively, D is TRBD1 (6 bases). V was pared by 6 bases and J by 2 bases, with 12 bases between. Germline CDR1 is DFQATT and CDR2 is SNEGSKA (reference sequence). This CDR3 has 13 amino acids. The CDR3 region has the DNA TGCAGTGCCCGGGACATCTCCACAGATACGCAGTATTTT. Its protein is CSARDISTDTQYF.

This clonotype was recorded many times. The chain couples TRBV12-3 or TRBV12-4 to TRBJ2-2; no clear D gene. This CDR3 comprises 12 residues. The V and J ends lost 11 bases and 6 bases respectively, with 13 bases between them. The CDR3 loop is CALLRLPGELFF. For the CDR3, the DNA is TGTGCCTTACTACGGCTCCCCGGGGAGCTGTTTTTT.

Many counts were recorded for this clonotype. CDR3 coding DNA: TGTGCCAGCAGCTTACCGCTGTCAGGGGGGAAGGAAAAACTGTTTTTT. As protein: CASSLPLSGGKEKLFF. This chain uses TRBV7-9 with TRBJ1-4, with 7 bases aligning to TRBD1. Unmatched junction bases numbered 11, after V lost 2 bases and J lost 8 bases. The germline V gene has CDR1 SEHNR and CDR2 FQNEAQ (reference sequence). CDR3 length: 16 residues.

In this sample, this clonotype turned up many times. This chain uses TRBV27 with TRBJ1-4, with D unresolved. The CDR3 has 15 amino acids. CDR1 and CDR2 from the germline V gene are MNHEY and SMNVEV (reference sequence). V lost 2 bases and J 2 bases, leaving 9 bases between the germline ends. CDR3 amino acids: CASSLQLGTNEKLFF. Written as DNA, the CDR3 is TGTGCCAGCAGTTTACAGTTGGGGACTAATGAAAAACTGTTTTTT. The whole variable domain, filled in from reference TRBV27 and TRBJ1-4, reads EAQVTQNPRYLITVTGKKLTVTCSQNMNHEYMSWYRQDPGLGLRQIYYSMNVEVTDKGDVPEGYKVSRKEKRNFPLILESPSPNQTSLYFCASSLQLGTNEKLFFGSGTQLSVL.

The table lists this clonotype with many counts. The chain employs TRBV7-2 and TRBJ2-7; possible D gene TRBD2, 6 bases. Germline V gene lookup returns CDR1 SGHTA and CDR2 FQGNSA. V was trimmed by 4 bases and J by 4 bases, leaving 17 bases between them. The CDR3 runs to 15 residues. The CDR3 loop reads CASSSAGQGGYEQYF. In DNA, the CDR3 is TGTGCCAGCAGCTCCGCCGGGCAGGGAGGTTACGAGCAGTACTTC.

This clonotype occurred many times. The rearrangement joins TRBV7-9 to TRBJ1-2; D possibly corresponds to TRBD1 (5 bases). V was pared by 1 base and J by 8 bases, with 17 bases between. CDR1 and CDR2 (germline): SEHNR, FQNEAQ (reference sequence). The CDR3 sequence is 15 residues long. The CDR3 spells CASSLEGQLLIGYTF. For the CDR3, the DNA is TGTGCCAGCAGCTTAGAGGGGCAATTGCTAATAGGCTACACCTTC.

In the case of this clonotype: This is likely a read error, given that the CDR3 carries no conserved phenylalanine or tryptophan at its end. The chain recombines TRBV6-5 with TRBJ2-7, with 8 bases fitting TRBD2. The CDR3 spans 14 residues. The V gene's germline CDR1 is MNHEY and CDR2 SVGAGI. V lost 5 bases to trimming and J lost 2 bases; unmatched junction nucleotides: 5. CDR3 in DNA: TGTGCCAGCAGTCAGCGGGAGACAACCTACGAGCAGTACAAC. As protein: CASSQRETTYEQYN.

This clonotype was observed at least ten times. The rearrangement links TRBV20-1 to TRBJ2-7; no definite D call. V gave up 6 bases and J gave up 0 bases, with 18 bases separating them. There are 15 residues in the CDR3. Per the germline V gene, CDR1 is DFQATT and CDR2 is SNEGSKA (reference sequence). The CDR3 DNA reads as TGCAGTGCAAGGCCAGGCAGCCTCTACTCCTACGAGCAGTACTTC. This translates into CSARPGSLYSYEQYF.

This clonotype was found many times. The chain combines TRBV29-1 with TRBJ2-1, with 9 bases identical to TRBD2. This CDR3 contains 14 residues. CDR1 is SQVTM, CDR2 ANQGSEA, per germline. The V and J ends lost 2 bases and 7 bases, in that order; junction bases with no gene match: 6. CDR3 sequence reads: CSVEFLAGSNEQFF. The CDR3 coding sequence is TGCAGCGTTGAATTCCTAGCGGGATCGAATGAGCAGTTCTTC.

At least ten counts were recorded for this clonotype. CDR3 sequence reads: CSASGGWDSPLHF. For the CDR3, the DNA is TGCAGTGCTAGTGGTGGGTGGGACTCACCCCTCCACTTT. This chain joins TRBV20-1 and TRBJ1-6; D may be TRBD1 (5 bases). The CDR3 has 13 amino acids. Germline values: CDR1 DFQATT, CDR2 SNEGSKA (reference sequence). V was cut by 3 bases and J by 10 bases, with 13 bases left in between.

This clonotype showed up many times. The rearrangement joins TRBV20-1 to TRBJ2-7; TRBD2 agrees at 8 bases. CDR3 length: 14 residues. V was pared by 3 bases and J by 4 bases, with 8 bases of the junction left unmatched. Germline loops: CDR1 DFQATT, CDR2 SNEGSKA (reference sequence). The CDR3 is CSASSGREVYEQYF. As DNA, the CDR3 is TGCAGTGCTAGTTCGGGGCGGGAGGTGTACGAGCAGTACTTC.

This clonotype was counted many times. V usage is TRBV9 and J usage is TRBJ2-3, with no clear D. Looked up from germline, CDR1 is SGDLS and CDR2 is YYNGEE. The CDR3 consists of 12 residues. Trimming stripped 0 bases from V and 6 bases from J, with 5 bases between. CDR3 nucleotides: TGTGCCAGCAGCGTAGAAGTTGATACGCAGTATTTT. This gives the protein CASSVEVDTQYF.

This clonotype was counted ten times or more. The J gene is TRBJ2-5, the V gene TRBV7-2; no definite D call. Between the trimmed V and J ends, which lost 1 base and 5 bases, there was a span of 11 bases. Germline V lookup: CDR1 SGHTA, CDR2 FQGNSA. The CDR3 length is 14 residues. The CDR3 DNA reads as TGTGCCAGCAGCTTAGGTGCAGGCGGTGAGACCCAGTACTTC. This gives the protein CASSLGAGGETQYF.

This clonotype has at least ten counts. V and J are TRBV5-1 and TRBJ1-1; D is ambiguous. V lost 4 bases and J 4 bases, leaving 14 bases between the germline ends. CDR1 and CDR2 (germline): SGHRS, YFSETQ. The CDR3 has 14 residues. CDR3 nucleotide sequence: TGCGCCAGCAGCCCCCTTCCGGGGTTCACTGAAGCTTTCTTT. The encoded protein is CASSPLPGFTEAFF.

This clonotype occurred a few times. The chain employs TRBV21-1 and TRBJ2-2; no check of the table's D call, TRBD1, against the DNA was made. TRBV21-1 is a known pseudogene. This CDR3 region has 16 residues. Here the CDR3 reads CASSIRDRIPPEELFF. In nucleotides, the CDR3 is TGTGCCAGCAGCATTCGGGACAGAATTCCACCGGAGGAGCTGTTTTTT.

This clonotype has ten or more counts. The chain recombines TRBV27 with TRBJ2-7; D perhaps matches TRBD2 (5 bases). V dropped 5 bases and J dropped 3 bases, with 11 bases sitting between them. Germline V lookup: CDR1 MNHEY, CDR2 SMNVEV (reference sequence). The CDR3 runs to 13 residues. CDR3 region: CASSLAGFYEQYF. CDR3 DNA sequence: TGTGCCAGCAGTCTAGCTGGGTTCTACGAGCAGTACTTC.

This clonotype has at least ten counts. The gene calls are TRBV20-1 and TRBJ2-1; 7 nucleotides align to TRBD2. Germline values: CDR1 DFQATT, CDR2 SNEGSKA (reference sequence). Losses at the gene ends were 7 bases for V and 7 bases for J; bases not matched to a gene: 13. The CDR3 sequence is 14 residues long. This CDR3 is CSGGVAGAKNEQFF. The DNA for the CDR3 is TGCAGTGGGGGGGTGGCGGGAGCTAAAAATGAGCAGTTCTTC.

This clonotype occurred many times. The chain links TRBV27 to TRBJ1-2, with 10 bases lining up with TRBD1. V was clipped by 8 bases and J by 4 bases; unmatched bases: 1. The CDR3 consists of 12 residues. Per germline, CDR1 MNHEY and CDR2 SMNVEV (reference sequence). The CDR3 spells CASWTGGYGYTF. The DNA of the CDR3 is TGTGCCAGCTGGACAGGGGGCTATGGCTACACCTTC.

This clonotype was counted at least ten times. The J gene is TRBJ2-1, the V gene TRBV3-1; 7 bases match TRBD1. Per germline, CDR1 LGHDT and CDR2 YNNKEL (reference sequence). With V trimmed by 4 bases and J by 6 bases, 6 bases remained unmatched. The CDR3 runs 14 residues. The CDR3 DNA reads TGTGCCAGCAGCCCCGGACAGGTTTCCAATGAGCAGTTCTTC. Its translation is CASSPGQVSNEQFF.

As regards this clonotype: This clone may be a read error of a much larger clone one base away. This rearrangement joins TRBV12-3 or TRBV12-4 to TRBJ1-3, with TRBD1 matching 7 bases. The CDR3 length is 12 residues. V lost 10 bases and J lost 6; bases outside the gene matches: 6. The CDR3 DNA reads TGTGCCAACAGGGGAGAAGAAAACACCATATATTTT. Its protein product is CANRGEENTIYF.

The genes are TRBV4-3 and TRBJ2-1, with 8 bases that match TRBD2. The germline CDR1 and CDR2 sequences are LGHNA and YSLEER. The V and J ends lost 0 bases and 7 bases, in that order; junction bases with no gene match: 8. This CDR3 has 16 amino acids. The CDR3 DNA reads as TGCGCCAGCAGCCAAGAACTAACGGGGGGGCGTAATGAGCAGTTCTTC. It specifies CASSQELTGGRNEQFF.

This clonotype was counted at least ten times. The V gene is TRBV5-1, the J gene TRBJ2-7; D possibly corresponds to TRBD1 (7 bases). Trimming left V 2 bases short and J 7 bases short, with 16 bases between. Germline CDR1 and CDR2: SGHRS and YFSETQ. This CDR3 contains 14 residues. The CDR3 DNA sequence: TGCGCCAGCAGCTTCGAAGGGGGCCGGGGGGAGCAGTACTTC. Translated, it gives CASSFEGGRGEQYF.

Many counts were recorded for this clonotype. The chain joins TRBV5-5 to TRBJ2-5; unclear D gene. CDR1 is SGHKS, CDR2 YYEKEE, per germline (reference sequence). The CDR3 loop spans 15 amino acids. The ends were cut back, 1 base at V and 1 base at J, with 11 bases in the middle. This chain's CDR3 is CASSLSPAIQETQYF. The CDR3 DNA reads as TGTGCCAGCAGCTTGTCCCCGGCGATCCAAGAGACCCAGTACTTC. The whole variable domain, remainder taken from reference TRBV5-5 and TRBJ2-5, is DAGVTQSPTHLIKTRGQQVTLRCSPISGHKSVSWYQQVLGQGPQFIFQYYEKEERGRGNFPDRFSARQFPNYSSELNVNALLLGDSALYLCASSLSPAIQETQYFGPGTRLLVL.

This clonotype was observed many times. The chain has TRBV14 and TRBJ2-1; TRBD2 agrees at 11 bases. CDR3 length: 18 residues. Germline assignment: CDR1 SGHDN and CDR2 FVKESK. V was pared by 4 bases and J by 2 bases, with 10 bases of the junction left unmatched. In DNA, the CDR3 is TGTGCCAGCAGCCCTCCGGGACTAGCGGAGCAGGCCTACAATGAGCAGTTCTTC. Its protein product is CASSPPGLAEQAYNEQFF.

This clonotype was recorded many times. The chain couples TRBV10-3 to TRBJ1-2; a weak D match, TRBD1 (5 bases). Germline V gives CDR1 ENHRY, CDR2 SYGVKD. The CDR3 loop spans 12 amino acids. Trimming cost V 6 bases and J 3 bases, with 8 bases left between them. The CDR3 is CAIRGDDYGYTF. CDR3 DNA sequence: TGTGCCATCAGGGGGGACGACTATGGCTACACCTTC.

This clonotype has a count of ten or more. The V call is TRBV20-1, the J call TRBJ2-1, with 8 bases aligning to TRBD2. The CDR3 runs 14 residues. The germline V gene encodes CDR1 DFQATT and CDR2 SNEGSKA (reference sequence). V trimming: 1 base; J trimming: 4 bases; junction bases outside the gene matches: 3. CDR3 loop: CSARGLAYYNEQFF. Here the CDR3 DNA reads TGCAGTGCTAGAGGACTAGCGTATTACAATGAGCAGTTCTTC.

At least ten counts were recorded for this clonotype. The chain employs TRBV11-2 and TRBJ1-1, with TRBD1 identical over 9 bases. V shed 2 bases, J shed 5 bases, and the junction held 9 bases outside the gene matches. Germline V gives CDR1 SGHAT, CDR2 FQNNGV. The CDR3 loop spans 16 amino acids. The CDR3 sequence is CASSLRGQGGSTEAFF. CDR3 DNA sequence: TGTGCCAGCAGCTTAAGGGGACAGGGAGGAAGTACTGAAGCTTTCTTT.

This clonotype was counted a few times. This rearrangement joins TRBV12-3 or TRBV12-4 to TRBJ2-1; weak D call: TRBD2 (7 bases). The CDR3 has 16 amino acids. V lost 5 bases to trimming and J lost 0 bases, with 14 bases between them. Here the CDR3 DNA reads TGTGCCAGCAGTCGGGGGGCCCCTAGCTCCTACAATGAGCAGTTCTTC. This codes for CASSRGAPSSYNEQFF.

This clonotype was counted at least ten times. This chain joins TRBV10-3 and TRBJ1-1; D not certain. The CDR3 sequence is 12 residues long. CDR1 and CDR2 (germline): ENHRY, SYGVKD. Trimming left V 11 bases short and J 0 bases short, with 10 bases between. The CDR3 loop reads CAVRPMNTEAFF. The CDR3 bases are TGTGCCGTTCGGCCCATGAACACTGAAGCTTTCTTT.

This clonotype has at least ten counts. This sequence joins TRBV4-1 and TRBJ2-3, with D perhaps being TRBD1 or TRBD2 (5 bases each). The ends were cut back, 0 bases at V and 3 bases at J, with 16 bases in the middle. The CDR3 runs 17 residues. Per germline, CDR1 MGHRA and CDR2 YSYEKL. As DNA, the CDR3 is TGCGCCAGCAGCCAAGAGCTAGTTAGGGACGTTACAGATACGCAGTATTTT. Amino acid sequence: CASSQELVRDVTDTQYF.